This T cell receptor beta chain is from a study of blood T cells in healthy people across ages. In the study overall: Template switching picked up about one barcoded beta molecule for each two T cells.

This CDR3 contains 14 residues. Germline CDR1 is SGHNT and CDR2 is YENEEA. A J-beta primer mix and a sample-barcoded 5' primer were used in a second PCR of about 7 to 12 cycles. Each cDNA molecule carried a tag from a template-switch adaptor that contained 12 random nucleotides. TCRdb reprocessed the 5' RACE reads via MiXCR and lists one record per CDR3 protein. Of 800,000 to 1,000,000 distinct CDR3 sequences listed, roughly 50% were seen once; the top ten hold roughly 13%. Study-wide findings and caveats: Any conclusive comparison of naive versus antigen-experienced cells was prevented by using unsorted PBMCs. Both naive CD4+ cell counts and diversity were greater in long-lived donors than in aged donors.

This clonotype was seen only a few times. Its antigen is still unknown. The chain carries TRBV11-3 and TRBJ2-5; D gene ambiguous. The tail of the sequence fits TRBJ2-7 better, so the J call may be wrong. The receptor comes from a man aged 30 to 39 in good health. The sample taken for sequencing was blood. In DNA, the CDR3 is TGTGCCAGCAGCTCACGTGGTAGCTATTACGAGCAGTACTTC. Translated, it gives CASSSRGSYYEQYF.